The 30 T cell receptor beta chains reported below all come from one sample, sequenced in a study of blood T cell repertoires in COVID-19. This table comes from immunoSEQ multiplex PCR, and its TCRdb copy is limited to in-frame clones, with some not included. Of under 250,000 clones listed, around 80% are singletons. The sample was peripheral blood. The receptors were sampled from a woman younger than 35 with acute or convalescent COVID-19.

The chain couples TRBV28 to TRBJ2-1, with 7 nucleotides matching TRBD1. Germline CDR1 and CDR2: MDHEN and SYDVKM. With V trimmed by 5 bases and J by 2 bases, 6 bases remained unmatched. This CDR3 spans 15 amino acids. In DNA form, the CDR3 reads TGTGCCAGCAGTAAGACAGGGATGGCCTACAATGAGCAGTTCTTC. This translates into CASSKTGMAYNEQFF.

There are many counts of this clone. V is TRBV3-1 (or the pseudogene TRBV3-2) and J is TRBJ2-1, with 7 bases matching TRBD2. Germline loops: CDR1 LGHDT, CDR2 YNNKEL (reference sequence). After removal of 8 bases from V and 7 bases from J, the junction contained 5 bases not matched to a gene. The CDR3 runs 12 residues. The CDR3 loop is CASRDYANEQFF. CDR3 bases: TGTGCCAGCCGGGACTACGCGAATGAGCAGTTCTTC.

This chain uses TRBV5-1 with TRBJ1-5, with TRBD1 matching over 8 bases. The CDR3 spans 15 residues. Germline V CDR1 and CDR2: SGHRS, YFSETQ. V trimming: 0 bases; J trimming: 5 bases; junction bases outside the gene matches: 4. Written as DNA, the CDR3 is TGCGCCAGCAGCTTGGCGGGACAGGCGCATCAGCCCCAGCATTTT. Protein sequence: CASSLAGQAHQPQHF.

The chain recombines TRBV19 with TRBJ1-5, with TRBD1 identical over 8 bases. Germline V gene data show CDR1 as LNHDA and CDR2 as SQIVND (reference sequence). V shed 1 base and J 0 bases; nucleotides not matched to a gene: 5. This CDR3 has 17 amino acids. The CDR3 bases are TGTGCCAGTAGTATAGTCCAGGGGGCAAATAGCAATCAGCCCCAGCATTTT. Protein sequence: CASSIVQGANSNQPQHF.

The gene calls are TRBV7-3 and TRBJ1-5, with a weak D call TRBD1 (5 bases). Per the germline V gene, CDR1 is SGHTA and CDR2 is FQGTGA. Trimming took off 4 bases at V and 0 bases at J, with 19 bases between the two ends. The CDR3 extends over 18 amino acids. CDR3 loop: CASSSNRKARDSNQPQHF. The CDR3, as DNA: TGTGCCAGCAGCTCCAATCGCAAAGCCAGGGATAGCAATCAGCCCCAGCATTTT.

This chain joins TRBV3-1 (or the pseudogene TRBV3-2) and TRBJ2-7, with 9 bases aligning to TRBD2. The CDR3 covers 15 residues. CDR1 and CDR2 (germline): LGHDT, YNNKEL (reference sequence). V trimming: 1 base; J trimming: 4 bases; junction bases outside the gene matches: 5. The CDR3 nucleotides are TGTGCCAGCAGCCAAGTCCCGGCGGGGGGGTACGAGCAGTACTTC. Protein sequence: CASSQVPAGGYEQYF.

This clone turned up a few times. The chain uses TRBV7-9 and TRBJ2-1; a possible D gene is TRBD2 (6 bases). The V gene lost 6 bases and the J gene lost 5 bases, with 11 bases spanning the gap. Germline assignment: CDR1 SEHNR and CDR2 FQNEAQ (reference sequence). The CDR3 is made up of 13 amino acids. CDR3 sequence (DNA): TGTGCCAGCAGAGATACTAGCCACAATGAGCAGTTCTTC. Its protein product is CASRDTSHNEQFF.

The chain uses TRBV30 and TRBJ2-3; D unresolved. This CDR3 has 14 residues. From germline, CDR1 is GTSNPN and CDR2 SVGIG (reference sequence). Trimming took off 3 bases at V and 2 bases at J, with 12 bases between the two ends. The CDR3 DNA is TGTGCCTGGAGCCGCTCCTACGACACAGATACGCAGTATTTT. Protein product: CAWSRSYDTDTQYF.

The chain employs TRBV3-1 (or the pseudogene TRBV3-2) and TRBJ2-3; TRBD1 might be the D (6 bases). The CDR3 totals 13 residues. Germline CDR1 is LGHDT and CDR2 is YNNKEL (reference sequence). V lost 4 bases and J 1 base, leaving 6 bases between the germline ends. CDR3 sequence: CASSRQGTDTQYF. The CDR3 DNA follows: TGTGCCAGCAGCCGACAGGGCACAGATACGCAGTATTTT.

This clone was seen a single time. The chain has TRBV30 and TRBJ2-7; the match to TRBD1 covers 10 bases. Germline V gives CDR1 GTSNPN, CDR2 SVGIG (reference sequence). V lost 5 bases, J lost 9 bases, and 13 bases stayed unmatched. CDR3 length equals 14 residues. CDR3 bases: TGTGCCTGGGACAACACCGGGACAGGGGATTCGCAGTACTTC. It codes for CAWDNTGTGDSQYF.

This rearrangement joins TRBV10-2 to TRBJ2-5, with 7 bases fitting TRBD2. V was pared by 2 bases and J by 2 bases, with 8 bases of the junction left unmatched. The CDR3 covers 16 residues. Germline CDR1 and CDR2: WSHSY and SAAADI. Here the CDR3 DNA reads TGCGCCAGCAGTGAGCGGAGGACTAGTACTCAAGAGACCCAGTACTTC. Translated, it gives CASSERRTSTQETQYF.

The chain carries TRBV2 and TRBJ2-1, with 7 bases aligning to TRBD2. In germline, CDR1 is SNHLY, CDR2 FYNNEI. The trim removed 6 bases at V and 7 bases at J, leaving 9 bases unmatched. The CDR3 length is 14 residues. This chain's CDR3 is CASRGTTNENEQFF. In DNA, the CDR3 is TGTGCCAGCAGGGGGACTACCAATGAAAATGAGCAGTTCTTC.

The V gene is TRBV11-2, the J gene TRBJ2-2; a weak D match, TRBD2 (5 bases). The germline V gene encodes CDR1 SGHAT and CDR2 FQNNGV. The CDR3 contains 16 residues. V lost 5 bases and J 7 bases, leaving 20 bases between the germline ends. In DNA form, the CDR3 reads TGTGCCAGCAGCCCCGGCCGTAGCGCCTGGGGCGGGGAGCTGTTTTTT. As protein: CASSPGRSAWGGELFF.

The chain uses TRBV9 and TRBJ2-1; the match to TRBD2 covers 7 bases. Unmatched junction bases numbered 9, after V lost 3 bases and J lost 9 bases. CDR1 and CDR2 (germline): SGDLS, YYNGEE. The CDR3 sequence is 14 residues long. The CDR3 is CASSADSWGGEQFF. As DNA, the CDR3 is TGTGCCAGCAGCGCCGACTCTTGGGGGGGTGAGCAGTTCTTC.

The chain employs TRBV6-5 and TRBJ2-3; D ambiguous. CDR3 size: 15 residues. Deletions cut 4 bases from V and 0 bases from J, with 11 bases between. CDR1 and CDR2 (germline): MNHEY, SVGAGI. In nucleotides, the CDR3 is TGTGCCAGCAGTTCCAACTGGGCTAGCACAGATACGCAGTATTTT. It is translated as CASSSNWASTDTQYF.

CDR3 coding DNA: TGTGCCAGCAGCTTAGGACCTAGCGGCTCCTACGAGCAGTACTTC. Its translation is CASSLGPSGSYEQYF. The rearrangement uses TRBV7-9 and TRBJ2-7; 7 bases match TRBD2. The CDR3 totals 15 residues. J was trimmed by 0 bases and V by 1 base; bases with no gene match: 3. Germline V lookup: CDR1 SEHNR, CDR2 FQNEAQ (reference sequence).

CDR3 amino acids: CASSQDGVAGGVEQYF. In DNA, the CDR3 is TGCGCCAGCAGCCAAGATGGAGTAGCGGGAGGTGTCGAGCAGTACTTC. The chain combines TRBV4-3 with TRBJ2-7; TRBD2 aligns across 10 bases. Trimming removed 0 bases from V and 6 bases from J; junction bases left unmatched: 8. This CDR3 contains 16 residues. Per germline, CDR1 LGHNA and CDR2 YSLEER.

The V and J genes are TRBV7-9 and TRBJ1-2, with D tentatively TRBD1 (6 bases). The CDR3 has 14 residues. Germline V lookup: CDR1 SEHNR, CDR2 FQNEAQ (reference sequence). V lost 5 bases and J 4 bases, leaving 14 bases between the germline ends. The CDR3 bases are TGTGCCAGCAGCCCCGATGGACAGTCCTATGGCTACACCTTC. Translating gives CASSPDGQSYGYTF.

J is TRBJ2-2 and V is TRBV19, with TRBD1 as a possible D gene (6 bases). V was cut by 6 bases and J by 4 bases, with 15 bases left in between. The CDR3 runs 15 residues. Germline CDR1 LNHDA, CDR2 SQIVND (reference sequence). The CDR3 is CASRGVWGPTGELFF. The CDR3 coding sequence is TGTGCCAGTAGGGGGGTATGGGGGCCCACCGGGGAGCTGTTTTTT.

This clone was found once. This sequence joins TRBV6-5 and TRBJ1-4; 9 bases are a match to TRBD1. CDR3 size: 14 residues. The germline gives CDR1 MNHEY, CDR2 SVGAGI. V lost 6 bases, J lost 8 bases, and 7 bases stayed unmatched. The CDR3, as DNA: TGTGCCAGCAGCCAGACAGGGGGTGGAGAAAAACTGTTTTTT. It specifies CASSQTGGGEKLFF.

The chain couples TRBV9 to TRBJ2-7; the D is unclear. CDR1 is SGDLS, CDR2 YYNGEE, per germline. The CDR3 has 14 residues. The germline V and J ends were trimmed by 0 bases and 2 bases, with 9 bases remaining between them. The CDR3 protein is CASSVDGSTYEQYF. In DNA, the CDR3 is TGTGCCAGCAGCGTAGATGGCAGTACCTACGAGCAGTACTTC.

The chain has TRBV6-2 or TRBV6-3 and TRBJ2-3; 12 nucleotides line up with TRBD2. CDR3 size: 18 residues. The germline V gene encodes CDR1 MNHEY and CDR2 SVGEGT. Unmatched junction bases numbered 12, after V lost 2 bases and J lost 6 bases. The CDR3 nucleotides are TGTGCCAGCAGTTACACTCCGGGACTAGCGGGTGCTTATGATACGCAGTATTTT. It encodes CASSYTPGLAGAYDTQYF.

The rearrangement joins TRBV3-1 (or the pseudogene TRBV3-2) to TRBJ2-7, with TRBD2 identical over 9 bases. J was trimmed by 2 bases and V by 4 bases; bases with no gene match: 12. Germline V gives CDR1 LGHDT, CDR2 YNNKEL (reference sequence). The CDR3 is 17 amino acids. As DNA, the CDR3 is TGTGCCAGCAGCCTACCAAGGACTAGCGCCCTCACCTACGAGCAGTACTTC. Residues: CASSLPRTSALTYEQYF.

V is TRBV27 and J is TRBJ1-2; possible D gene TRBD1, 5 bases. This CDR3 has 11 amino acids. CDR1 MNHEY and CDR2 SMNVEV come from the germline V gene (reference sequence). Trimming left V 6 bases short and J 13 bases short, with 15 bases between. CDR3 residues: CASSQGGGVTF. CDR3 in DNA: TGTGCCAGCAGCCAGGGCGGGGGAGTCACCTTC.

The genes are TRBV29-1 and TRBJ2-7; weak D call: TRBD2 (6 bases). Trimming removed 1 base at V and 3 bases at J, with 13 bases between. CDR3 length: 14 amino acids. Germline values: CDR1 SQVTM, CDR2 ANQGSEA. The DNA of the CDR3 is TGCAGCGTTGAAGGTAGCGGCAGTGACTACGAGCAGTACTTC. Its translation: CSVEGSGSDYEQYF.

This clone has just a few counts. This chain joins TRBV2 and TRBJ1-2; D gene uncertain. The V gene lost 2 bases and the J gene lost 4 bases, with 5 bases spanning the gap. Germline assignment: CDR1 SNHLY and CDR2 FYNNEI. The CDR3 has 12 residues. The CDR3 loop reads CASSEQIYGYTF. The CDR3 DNA is TGTGCCAGCAGTGAACAGATCTATGGCTACACCTTC.

This chain connects TRBV5-8 to TRBJ2-7; TRBD2 matches at 7 bases. The CDR3 runs 14 residues. V shed 2 bases and J 2 bases; nucleotides not matched to a gene: 4. CDR1 and CDR2 from the germline V gene are SGHTS and YDEGEE. CDR3 in DNA: TGTGCCAGCAGCTTCGCTGGGGGGGCCTACGAGCAGTACTTC. Its protein product is CASSFAGGAYEQYF.

The chain recombines TRBV3-1 (or the pseudogene TRBV3-2) with TRBJ1-2; 7 nucleotides line up with TRBD1. Germline CDR1 reads LGHDT; CDR2 reads YNNKEL (reference sequence). Trimming removed 0 bases from V and 8 bases from J; junction bases left unmatched: 12. The CDR3 runs to 16 residues. CDR3 protein: CASSQDLRVQGQGYTF. The CDR3 coding sequence is TGTGCCAGCAGCCAAGATCTGCGGGTACAGGGGCAGGGCTACACCTTC.

V usage is TRBV19 and J usage is TRBJ1-4, with a tentative D call TRBD1 (5 bases). The CDR3 runs to 17 residues. Germline loops: CDR1 LNHDA, CDR2 SQIVND (reference sequence). V lost 7 bases and J 1 base, leaving 19 bases between the germline ends. The CDR3 region has the DNA TGTGCCAGTATGATTGGCGGGGCCCTACGAACTAATGAAAAACTGTTTTTT. This translates into CASMIGGALRTNEKLFF. Supplemented by reference TRBV19 and TRBJ1-4, the full variable domain reads DGGITQSPKYLFRKEGQNVTLSCEQNLNHDAMYWYRQDPGQGLRLIYYSQIVNDFQKGDIAEGYSVSREKKESFPLTVTSAQKNPTAFYLCASMIGGALRTNEKLFFGSGTQLSVL.

This chain uses TRBV10-3 with TRBJ2-1; TRBD2 agrees at 11 bases. Germline CDR1 ENHRY, CDR2 SYGVKD. This CDR3 spans 16 amino acids. V lost 2 bases, J lost 9 bases, and 9 bases stayed unmatched. The CDR3 nucleotides are TGTGCCATCAGTGAGGGGGGGGCGACTAGCGGGATTGAGCAGTTCTTC. Protein sequence: CAISEGGATSGIEQFF.